This is a list of T cell receptor beta chains from one sample in a study of blood T cell repertoires in COVID-19. The assay was immunoSEQ multiplex PCR, and TCRdb's table has in-frame clones only and misses some. The sample consists of under 200,000 clones, around 72% of them appearing once. Sequenced material: peripheral blood. Receptors originate from a woman older than 75 with acute or convalescent COVID-19. The CDR3 runs from the conserved cysteine through the conserved F or W. The order of the fields is D gene, clone size, V gene, J gene, CDR3 DNA, CDR3 protein. The D gene is left open where the match is weak. The size field is filled for only some rows; it gives once, few, many or a size class.

NA,NA,TRBV2,TRBJ1-1,TGTGCCAGCAGCGGGACACCGGGGAACACTGAAGCTTTCTTT,CASSGTPGNTEAFF
NA,NA,TRBV7-9,TRBJ2-3,TGTGCCAGCAGCTTTTCAGGGAGCACAGATACGCAGTATTTT,CASSFSGSTDTQYF
TRBD1,NA,TRBV19,TRBJ1-6,TGTGCCAGTAGTATTGACTCGACAGGGGGCGTTTCACCCCTCCACTTT,CASSIDSTGGVSPLHF
TRBD1,NA,TRBV10-3,TRBJ1-6,TGTGCCATCAACGGACAGGGGGCGAATTCACCCCTCCACTTT,CAINGQGANSPLHF
NA,few,TRBV6-4,TRBJ1-6,TGTGCCAGCAGACAGGGAAATAATTCACCCCTCCACTTT,CASRQGNNSPLHF
NA,NA,TRBV2,TRBJ2-1,TGTGCCAGCAGTGAGGCGGCCAATGAGCAGTTCTTC,CASSEAANEQFF
NA,NA,TRBV28,TRBJ2-1,TGTGCCAGCAGTTTGGAGTTCCTCTCCTACAATGAGCAGTTCTTC,CASSLEFLSYNEQFF
NA,NA,TRBV5-5,TRBJ2-3,TGTGCCAGCAGCGCATACAATCCTAGCACAGATACGCAGTATTTT,CASSAYNPSTDTQYF
NA,NA,TRBV18,TRBJ1-2,TGTGCCAGCTCACAGGGGATCGGCTATGGCTACACCTTC,CASSQGIGYGYTF
TRBD1,NA,TRBV3-1/TRBV3-2,TRBJ1-1,TGTGCCAGCAGCGAAACACGAGTGGGACAGGGTTTGGGGAACACTGAAGCTTTCTTT,CASSETRVGQGLGNTEAFF
TRBD1,NA,TRBV2,TRBJ2-1,TGTGCCAGCAAGGCAGGGGGTACCTACAATGAGCAGTTCTTC,CASKAGGTYNEQFF
TRBD1,few,TRBV19,TRBJ1-4,TGTGCCAGTAAGAACAGGGGAGGTGAAAAACTGTTTTTT,CASKNRGGEKLFF
NA,once,TRBV30,TRBJ1-1,TGTGCCTGGACTGGGGGGTGGACTGAAGCTTTCTTT,CAWTGGWTEAFF
TRBD1,NA,TRBV10-3,TRBJ1-1,TGTGCCATCAGTGACCCTGGGACAGGGATTGAAGCTTTCTTT,CAISDPGTGIEAFF
NA,NA,TRBV7-9,TRBJ1-4,TGTGCCAGCAGCTTAGGGTTCGGTAATGAAAAACTGTTTTTT,CASSLGFGNEKLFF
TRBD1,once,TRBV18,TRBJ1-4,TGTGCCAGCTCACGGGACAGTCAGGAAAAACTGTTTTTT,CASSRDSQEKLFF